This TCR beta chain came from a study of T cells in localized non-small cell lung cancer. Study conclusions and caveats: Across samples, adjacent lung featured a median 57 of the top 100 tumor clones.

Sequencing used immunoSEQ multiplex PCR; TCRdb keeps in-frame clones, though not all of them. In the table there are around 45,000 clones, about 86% of which are singletons. Turning to this clone: Its antigen is still unknown.

Unmatched junction bases numbered 7, after V lost 2 bases and J lost 10 bases. The CDR3 is made up of 15 amino acids. CDR1 and CDR2 (germline): SGHRS, YFSETQ. The sample here was PBMCs, taken before any cancer treatment. The clonotype was recovered from a man aged 40 to 69 with stage II lung adenocarcinoma. The J gene is TRBJ1-6, the V gene TRBV5-1, with TRBD1 matching over 9 bases. CDR3 nucleotide sequence: TGCGCCAGCAGCTTAACAGGGGGCGCAGGCTCACCCCTCCACTTT. This encodes CASSLTGGAGSPLHF.